This T cell receptor (beta chain) was captured by sequencing in a study of T cell responses to AZD1222 COVID-19 vaccine. Trimming took 3 bases from V and 8 from J, leaving 11 bases between them. This CDR3 is 12 amino acids long. Per germline, CDR1 SGDLS and CDR2 YYNGEE. Some clones are missing from TCRdb's copy, which holds only in-frame ones; the method was immunoSEQ multiplex PCR. The sample has 120,000 or so clones, under 95% seen once; the top ten hold about 5%. The source is an adult who received the AZD1222 COVID-19 vaccine. The sequencing used peripheral blood, collected 28 days after the second AZD1222 dose. V gene TRBV9 combines with J gene TRBJ1-2; D is perhaps TRBD1 (6 bases). As DNA, the CDR3 is TGTGCCAGCAGCGACAGGGTGAGAGGCTACACCTTC. Amino acid sequence: CASSDRVRGYTF. Together with reference TRBV9 and TRBJ1-2, the CDR3 gives the full variable domain: DSGVTQTPKHLITATGQRVTLRCSPRSGDLSVYWYQQSLDQGLQFLIQYYNGEERAKGNILERFSAQQFPDLHSELNLSSLELGDSALYFCASSDRVRGYTFGSGTRLTVV.